Below, 17 T cell receptor beta chains from the same sample are listed, as sequenced in a study of blood T cell repertoires in COVID-19. Some clones are missing from TCRdb's copy, which holds only in-frame ones; the method was immunoSEQ multiplex PCR. The sample yields 180,000 or so clones, 87% seen once. The specimen was peripheral blood. The origin of the receptors is a woman in her 50s with acute or convalescent COVID-19.

CDR3 region: CASSPPRTSAYNEQFF. The CDR3 nucleotides read TGTGCCAGCAGCCCCCCCAGGACTAGCGCTTACAATGAGCAGTTCTTC. The chain combines TRBV11-2 with TRBJ2-1; TRBD2 matches 9 bases. The V segment lost 5 bases and the J segment 4 bases; nucleotides outside the gene matches: 9. In germline, CDR1 is SGHAT, CDR2 FQNNGV. This CDR3 is built from 16 residues.

With respect to this clone: The same CDR3 is also encoded by other DNA sequences in this sample. The rearrangement joins TRBV5-4 to TRBJ2-5, with 8 bases identical to TRBD1. The CDR3 consists of 14 residues. The trim removed 2 bases at V and 2 bases at J, leaving 2 bases unmatched. Germline CDR1 is SGHNT and CDR2 is YYREEE (reference sequence). The CDR3 DNA sequence: TGTGCCAGCAGCTTTGGACAGGGTCAAGAGACCCAGTACTTC. Translated, it gives CASSFGQGQETQYF.

This chain connects TRBV10-2 to TRBJ2-7; D gene unclear. Trimming stripped 7 bases from V and 2 bases from J, with 12 bases between. The germline gives CDR1 WSHSY, CDR2 SAAADI. The CDR3 has 13 residues. CDR3 nucleotides: TGCGCCAGCACCCGCGACGGAGCCTACGAGCAGTACTTC. Its protein is CASTRDGAYEQYF.

This clone is a singleton in its sample. V and J are TRBV2 and TRBJ1-4; tentatively, D is TRBD1 (5 bases). Trimming stripped 2 bases from V and 10 bases from J, with 14 bases between. In germline, CDR1 is SNHLY, CDR2 FYNNEI. The CDR3 is 14 amino acids. CDR3 sequence: CASSERGSRVKLFF. The CDR3 nucleotides are TGTGCCAGCAGTGAAAGGGGTAGTAGGGTAAAACTGTTTTTT.

The rearrangement links TRBV5-1 to TRBJ1-1; D is uncertain. This CDR3 has 12 amino acids. Germline assignment: CDR1 SGHRS and CDR2 YFSETQ. V lost 2 bases and J 1 base, leaving 3 bases between the germline ends. CDR3 DNA: TGCGCCAGCAGCTTTCGGAACACTGAAGCTTTCTTT. The encoded protein is CASSFRNTEAFF.

For the CDR3, the DNA is TGTGCCACCAGTGATCCTCGGACAGGGAACACCGGGGAGCTGTTTTTT. Protein sequence: CATSDPRTGNTGELFF. The chain couples TRBV24-1 to TRBJ2-2; 7 bases align to TRBD1. The J segment lost 1 base and the V segment lost 3 bases, leaving 4 bases of the junction unmatched. The CDR3 is made up of 16 amino acids. Germline V CDR1 and CDR2: KGHDR, SFDVKD.

The chain carries TRBV7-2 and TRBJ1-6; maybe TRBD1 (5 bases). The CDR3 totals 15 residues. V was shortened by 0 bases and J by 5 bases, with 8 bases between the two germline ends. Germline V gene sequence: CDR1 SGHTA, CDR2 FQGNSA. The CDR3 DNA reads TGTGCCAGCAGCTTAGCGTTCAGGGATAATTCACCCCTCCACTTT. This gives the protein CASSLAFRDNSPLHF.

This clone was found a few times. Other DNA sequences within the sample encode an identical CDR3. The chain recombines TRBV19 with TRBJ1-1; D is unclear. There are 13 residues in the CDR3. Germline V gene sequence: CDR1 LNHDA, CDR2 SQIVND (reference sequence). V lost 3 bases to trimming and J lost 2 bases, with 7 bases between them. In DNA, the CDR3 is TGTGCCAGTAGTATTATCCCCAACACTGAAGCTTTCTTT. Protein sequence: CASSIIPNTEAFF.

This clone was detected once. The rearrangement joins TRBV27 to TRBJ1-1; tentative D call: TRBD1 (6 bases). The CDR3 length is 13 residues. Trimming cost V 3 bases and J 4 bases, with 9 bases left between them. Germline V lookup: CDR1 MNHEY, CDR2 SMNVEV (reference sequence). The chain's CDR3 is CASSFTGFTEAFF. The CDR3 DNA is TGTGCCAGCAGTTTTACAGGGTTCACTGAAGCTTTCTTT.

The V call is TRBV5-1, the J call TRBJ1-6; D is unclear. The CDR3 totals 14 residues. V lost 0 bases and J lost 7, with 8 bases in between. Germline V lookup: CDR1 SGHRS, CDR2 YFSETQ. This CDR3 is CASSLDAENSPLHF. In DNA, the CDR3 is TGCGCCAGCAGCTTGGATGCAGAAAATTCACCCCTCCACTTT.

The V call is TRBV5-1, the J call TRBJ1-2; 9 positions match TRBD1. From germline, CDR1 is SGHRS and CDR2 YFSETQ. J lost 10 bases, V lost 3 bases, and 7 bases had no gene match. The CDR3 runs 13 residues. For the CDR3, the DNA is TGCGCCAGCAGCTGGGGGGACAGGGAAGACTACACCTTC. It translates to CASSWGDREDYTF.

The rearrangement joins TRBV7-8 to TRBJ2-3; D uncertain. Germline V CDR1 and CDR2: SGHVS, FQNEAQ. The CDR3 is made up of 14 amino acids. With 5 bases removed from V and 2 bases from J, the gap between germline ends came to 11 bases. CDR3 amino acids: CASSPNTATDTQYF. The CDR3 DNA follows: TGTGCCAGCAGCCCAAACACAGCCACAGATACGCAGTATTTT.

The V gene is TRBV12-3 or TRBV12-4, the J gene TRBJ2-3; TRBD1 matches 9 bases. This CDR3 is built from 12 residues. Trimming removed 6 bases from V and 5 bases from J; junction bases left unmatched: 0. CDR3 protein: CASRGQGDTQYF. The DNA for the CDR3 is TGTGCCAGCAGGGGACAGGGAGATACGCAGTATTTT.

The chain combines TRBV7-2 with TRBJ1-1; the D is unclear. The CDR3 length is 15 residues. Trimming took off 1 base at V and 2 bases at J, with 11 bases between the two ends. The germline gives CDR1 SGHTA, CDR2 FQGNSA. The CDR3 loop reads CASSLGGQLNTEAFF. Here the CDR3 DNA reads TGTGCCAGCAGCTTAGGCGGCCAGCTCAACACTGAAGCTTTCTTT.

The V and J genes are TRBV7-9 and TRBJ1-1, with unresolved D. The germline gives CDR1 SEHNR, CDR2 FQNEAQ (reference sequence). The CDR3 totals 14 residues. The V gene lost 3 bases and the J gene lost 4 bases, with 12 bases spanning the gap. CDR3 bases: TGTGCCAGCAGCTTTATACCTCCAGGCACTGAAGCTTTCTTT. Protein: CASSFIPPGTEAFF. Using reference TRBV7-9 and TRBJ1-1 for the parts outside the CDR3, the full variable domain is DTGVSQNPRHKITKRGQNVTFRCDPISEHNRLYWYRQTLGQGPEFLTYFQNEAQLEKSRLLSDRFSAERPKGSFSTLEIQRTEQGDSAMYLCASSFIPPGTEAFFGQGTRLTVV.

The CDR3 region is CASSPPKGGGAYEQYF. The CDR3 region has the DNA TGTGCCAGCTCACCACCGAAGGGAGGGGGAGCCTACGAGCAGTACTTC. The chain carries TRBV18 and TRBJ2-7, with D possibly being TRBD2 (7 bases). Germline loops: CDR1 KGHSH, CDR2 LQKENI. V lost 0 bases, J lost 2 bases, and 14 bases lay in between. The CDR3 extends over 16 amino acids. The full variable domain, with the rest looked up from reference TRBV18 and TRBJ2-7, is NAGVMQNPRHLVRRRGQEARLRCSPMKGHSHVYWYRQLPEEGLKFMVYLQKENIIDESGMPKERFSAEFPKEGPSILRIQQVVRGDSAAYFCASSPPKGGGAYEQYFGPGTRLTVT.

The chain couples TRBV4-1 to TRBJ1-2; D gene uncertain. Trimming stripped 1 base from V and 8 bases from J, with 14 bases between. The CDR3 has 14 residues. From germline, CDR1 is MGHRA and CDR2 YSYEKL. The DNA for the CDR3 is TGCGCCAGCAGCCAAGGGGCGCCAGTTGGAGGCTACACCTTC. Encoded protein: CASSQGAPVGGYTF.